A selection of T cell receptor beta chains follows, all from one sample in a study of beta chain features in type 1 diabetes. Clones were sequenced by immunoSEQ multiplex PCR, and TCRdb holds only the in-frame ones, with some missing. Of 300,000 to 400,000 clones in the sample, around 13% were seen once. What was sequenced was naive CD4+ T cells from blood. The receptor set was obtained from a young man in good health. The CDR3 runs from the conserved cysteine through the conserved F or W. The D gene is left open where the match is weak. Clone sizes are given selectively: once, few, many, or a class where the clone is expanded.

J: TRBJ2-3; V: TRBV5-1; size: few; D: NA; DNA: TGCGCCAGCAGCCGCGCGGGGTCTCACACAGATACGCAGTATTTT; CDR3: CASSRAGSHTDTQYF
J: TRBJ1-1; V: TRBV19; size: NA; D: NA; DNA: TGTGCCAGTAGTCTCCAACGACGAATCCGGGGGACGGGCTTTCGGACTGAAGCTTTCTTT; CDR3: CASSLQRRIRGTGFRTEAFF
J: TRBJ1-5; V: TRBV18; size: NA; D: TRBD1; DNA: TGTGCCAGCTCACCACGGGACAGTGGCGATCAGCCCCAGCATTTT; CDR3: CASSPRDSGDQPQHF
J: TRBJ2-1; V: TRBV6-4; size: NA; D: TRBD2; DNA: TGTGCCAGCAGTGACTCACGGGGGGAAAGGTACAATGAGCAGTTCTTC; CDR3: CASSDSRGERYNEQFF
J: TRBJ2-6; V: TRBV9; size: few; D: TRBD1; DNA: TGTGCCAGCAGCCCTAGACAGGGGGAGTGGAGGGCCAACGTCCTGACTTTC; CDR3: CASSPRQGEWRANVLTF
J: TRBJ2-3; V: TRBV7-2; size: few; D: NA; DNA: TGTGCCAGCAGCTTATCACAGAGCACAGATACGCAGTATTTT; CDR3: CASSLSQSTDTQYF
J: TRBJ2-5; V: TRBV7-2; size: NA; D: TRBD1; DNA: TGTGCCAGCAGCCAATATGGGACAGGGGGGATGTCAGGGAAGACCCAGTACTTC; CDR3: CASSQYGTGGMSGKTQYF
J: TRBJ2-2; V: TRBV9; size: NA; D: TRBD1; DNA: TGTGCCAGCAGCGCCGATCGGCGACAGGGGGCAGTAAACGGGGAGCTGTTTTTT; CDR3: CASSADRRQGAVNGELFF
J: TRBJ1-1; V: TRBV5-6; size: few; D: NA; DNA: TGTGCCAGCAGCCCCAGGACGGGAGGGACTGAAGCTTTCTTT; CDR3: CASSPRTGGTEAFF
J: TRBJ1-1; V: TRBV13; size: NA; D: NA; DNA: TGTGCCAGCAGCCCCCGGACACCTAGGAACACTGAAGCTTTCTTT; CDR3: CASSPRTPRNTEAFF
J: TRBJ2-7; V: TRBV7-2; size: NA; D: TRBD2; DNA: TGTGCCAGCAGCTTAAGACCGGGACTAGGCCACTACGAGCAGTACTTC; CDR3: CASSLRPGLGHYEQYF
J: TRBJ1-2; V: TRBV5-6; size: few; D: NA; DNA: TGTGCCAGCGGAACAACGGCGGGGAGTGGCTACACCTTC; CDR3: CASGTTAGSGYTF
J: TRBJ2-1; V: TRBV7-2; size: few; D: NA; DNA: TGTGCCAGCAGCTTATCTATAAACAATGAGCAGTTCTTC; CDR3: CASSLSINNEQFF
J: TRBJ2-3; V: TRBV9; size: NA; D: TRBD2; DNA: TGTGCCAGCAGCGCGAAAGGACTAGCGGGGGGAGATACGCAGTATTTT; CDR3: CASSAKGLAGGDTQYF
J: TRBJ2-7; V: TRBV29-1; size: NA; D: TRBD1; DNA: TGCAGCGTTGAAGTCGGACAGGTCTCCTACGAGCAGTACTTC; CDR3: CSVEVGQVSYEQYF
J: TRBJ2-7; V: TRBV6-5; size: NA; D: NA; DNA: TGTGCCAGCAGACAGAGCTCCTACGAGCAGTACTTC; CDR3: CASRQSSYEQYF
J: TRBJ2-7; V: TRBV7-2; size: few; D: TRBD1; DNA: TGTGCCAGCAGCACTGGGTCACAGGGGATCGAGCAGTACTTC; CDR3: CASSTGSQGIEQYF
J: TRBJ2-2; V: TRBV25-1; size: NA; D: TRBD1; DNA: TGTGCCAGCACCCCAGGGGGTCCAGGGCGAACCGGGGAGCTGTTTTTT; CDR3: CASTPGGPGRTGELFF
J: TRBJ1-4; V: TRBV28; size: few; D: NA; DNA: TGTGCCAGCAGTTTAAGTTCCGGGGAACTGTTTTTT; CDR3: CASSLSSGELFF
J: TRBJ1-4; V: TRBV5-6; size: few; D: TRBD1; DNA: TGTGCCAGCAGCTTAGGGACAGGGCTACTTGGGGAACTGTTTTTT; CDR3: CASSLGTGLLGELFF
J: TRBJ1-1; V: TRBV7-3; size: NA; D: TRBD1; DNA: TGTGCCAGCAGCTCGCAGGGGGCGAGCACTGAAGCTTTCTTT; CDR3: CASSSQGASTEAFF
J: TRBJ1-1; V: TRBV30; size: few; D: TRBD1; DNA: TGTGCCTGGATGGGACAGACGAACACTGAAGCTTTCTTT; CDR3: CAWMGQTNTEAFF
J: TRBJ1-4; V: TRBV7-9; size: few; D: NA; DNA: TGTGCCAGCAGCTCGGGTGGAAAACTGTTTTTT; CDR3: CASSSGGKLFF
J: TRBJ1-2; V: TRBV7-6; size: NA; D: NA; DNA: TGTGCCAGCAGCTTAGCTAGGGGGTACTATGGCTACACCTTC; CDR3: CASSLARGYYGYTF
J: TRBJ2-3; V: TRBV9; size: few; D: TRBD2; DNA: TGTGCCAGCAGCGAGGTCCCGCGGGGGGCAGATACGCAGTATTTT; CDR3: CASSEVPRGADTQYF
J: TRBJ2-5; V: TRBV10-3; size: NA; D: NA; DNA: TGTGCCTCGTTGGGGGCCCGCCAAGAGACCCAGTACTTC; CDR3: CASLGARQETQYF
J: TRBJ2-3; V: TRBV30; size: once; D: NA; DNA: TGTGCCTGGAGTGTAGCGGTGAGCACAGATACGCAGTATTTT; CDR3: CAWSVAVSTDTQYF
J: TRBJ1-5; V: TRBV11-2; size: NA; D: NA; DNA: TGTGCCAGCAGCTCCAGGGCCGGGCAGCCCCAGCATTTT; CDR3: CASSSRAGQPQHF
J: TRBJ2-1; V: TRBV11-3; size: NA; D: TRBD2; DNA: TGTGCCAGCAGCGTATATCGGGGGGGACTAGCGGGAAATAATGAGCAGTTCTTC; CDR3: CASSVYRGGLAGNNEQFF
J: TRBJ2-5; V: TRBV4-3; size: NA; D: NA; DNA: TGCGCCAGCAGCCAAGATCCTAGGACAGTCGAAGAGACCCAGTACTTC; CDR3: CASSQDPRTVEETQYF
J: TRBJ2-7; V: TRBV5-6; size: few; D: NA; DNA: TGTGCCAGCAGCTTAAGGTACCGGGAAGTTCGGTTC; CDR3: CASSLRYREVRF
J: TRBJ2-7; V: TRBV28; size: NA; D: NA; DNA: TGTGCCAGCACCCCCGTACATGGGCAGTACTTC; CDR3: CASTPVHGQYF